These T cell receptor beta chains were read from a single sample in a study of T-cell memory formation after mild COVID-19. TCRdb independently ran MiXCR on the 5' RACE reads; one entry per CDR3 protein. The profile shows 450,000 to 650,000 distinct CDR3 sequences, about 20% of them singletons. Sequences were obtained from PBMCs or a T cell subset sorted from them (not recorded which). These receptors originate from an adult woman who had mild COVID-19 (a few samples of this study predate the infection). Cell type and time point are not known. The CDR3 runs from the conserved cysteine through the conserved F or W. A D gene is named only where the DNA matches it firmly. A clone size is listed for some rows: how often the clone was seen (once, few, many), or a class if it is expanded.

J,V,D,size,DNA,CDR3
TRBJ1-4,TRBV9,.,.,TGTGCCAGCAGCGGAACGTTGGGGACCATGGGGGAAAAACTGTTTTTT,CASSGTLGTMGEKLFF
TRBJ2-7,TRBV5-1,.,few,TGCGCCAGCAGCTCCCCAGGGTTCGCCTACGAGCAGTACTTC,CASSSPGFAYEQYF
TRBJ2-7,TRBV3-1,.,.,TGTGCCAGCAGCCAAGAGTACGGAGTCCCGAGTGGGTACGAGCAGTACTTC,CASSQEYGVPSGYEQYF
TRBJ2-6,TRBV4-2,.,few,TGTGCCAGCAGTACGGGGGCGTCCTCTGGGGCCAACGTCCTGACTTTC,CASSTGASSGANVLTF
TRBJ1-2,TRBV29-1,.,few,TGCAGCGTTGAACCCCACAGCCTCGGAGCTAACTATGGCTACACCTTC,CSVEPHSLGANYGYTF
TRBJ1-2,TRBV5-1,.,few,TGCGCCAGCAGCTTGGATATGAACTATGGCTACACCTTC,CASSLDMNYGYTF
TRBJ2-2,TRBV7-7,TRBD2,few,TGTGCCAGCAGGGCTAGCGGGGGACCGAACACCGGGGAGCTGTTTTTT,CASRASGGPNTGELFF
TRBJ1-3,TRBV18,.,.,TGTGCCAGCTCCGACAGTGTGGAAGGAAACACCATATATTTT,CASSDSVEGNTIYF
TRBJ2-7,TRBV3-1,.,few,TGTGCCAGCAGCCAGGGTGGGCTAGCCCTGCGGGAGCAGTACTTC,CASSQGGLALREQYF
TRBJ1-2,TRBV7-6,.,few,TGTGCCAGCAGCTTATTTGGTACAGGGTCTGGAGGCTACACCTTC,CASSLFGTGSGGYTF